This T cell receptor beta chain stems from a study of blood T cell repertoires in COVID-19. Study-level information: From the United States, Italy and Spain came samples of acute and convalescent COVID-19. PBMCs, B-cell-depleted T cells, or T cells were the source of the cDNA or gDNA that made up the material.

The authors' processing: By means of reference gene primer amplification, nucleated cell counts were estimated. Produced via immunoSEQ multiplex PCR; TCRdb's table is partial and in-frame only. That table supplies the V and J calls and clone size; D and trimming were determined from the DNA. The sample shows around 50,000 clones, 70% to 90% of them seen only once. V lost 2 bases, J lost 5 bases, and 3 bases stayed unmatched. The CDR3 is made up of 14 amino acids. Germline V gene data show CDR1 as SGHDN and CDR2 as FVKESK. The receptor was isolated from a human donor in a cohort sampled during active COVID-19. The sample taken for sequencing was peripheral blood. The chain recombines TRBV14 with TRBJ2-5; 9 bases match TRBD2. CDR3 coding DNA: TGTGCCAGCAGCCAACTAGCGGGGAGGGAGACCCAGTACTTC. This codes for CASSQLAGRETQYF.